These 14 T cell receptor beta chains were sequenced from one sample in a study of CD4 T cells in lung cancer. Assay used: immunoSEQ multiplex PCR; TCRdb lists only in-frame clones, some missing. This sample carries approximately 2,000 clones, over 65% of them seen once, and the ten largest clones take about 5.6%. No antigen has been identified for these receptors. Mutant 27-mer peptides stimulated the PBMCs for approximately 2 weeks before restimulation with peptide-pulsed autologous B cells. Sorting by cytokine capture selected live IFNgamma-secreting T cells after peptide-pulsed B cell restimulation. Sorted cells were expanded at limiting dilution, around 3 or 9 per well, for about 13 to 22 days. Sequenced sample: a CD4+ T cell line or clone grown in culture. The receptors derive from a woman between 55 and 75 years old with non-small cell lung cancer. Some clones in this sample may be carry-over from other donors' samples.

This chain connects TRBV4-2 to TRBJ2-2; a possible D gene is TRBD2 (6 bases). The germline V gene encodes CDR1 LGHNA and CDR2 YNFKEQ. Trimming pared 0 bases from V and 1 base from J, leaving 6 bases between. CDR3 length: 15 residues. CDR3 coding DNA: TGTGCCAGCAGCCAAGAGGGGGGGAACACCGGGGAGCTGTTTTTT. Its protein product is CASSQEGGNTGELFF.

As DNA, the CDR3 is TGTGCCAGCAGCCCAGCCAGGTCGGGGACAGATACGCAGTATTTT. It is translated as CASSPARSGTDTQYF. The chain combines TRBV11-2 with TRBJ2-3; D possibly corresponds to TRBD2 (5 bases). Germline CDR1 is SGHAT and CDR2 is FQNNGV. This CDR3 has 15 residues. Trimming took off 5 bases at V and 3 bases at J, with 15 bases between the two ends.

J is TRBJ2-3 and V is TRBV7-6; 9 nucleotides agree with TRBD2. CDR3 length equals 17 residues. V shed 3 bases, J shed 4 bases, and the junction held 11 bases outside the gene matches. Germline CDR1 reads SGHVS; CDR2 reads FNYEAQ. The CDR3 DNA is TGTGCCAGCAGCTTTGGGGTGGGGCTAGCGGGATCAGATACGCAGTATTTT. Protein sequence: CASSFGVGLAGSDTQYF.

This clone has a single count. The rearrangement uses TRBV9 and TRBJ2-6; TRBD1 or TRBD2 may be the D gene (5 bases each). Per the germline V gene, CDR1 is SGDLS and CDR2 is YYNGEE. V lost 4 bases and J 0 bases, leaving 23 bases between the germline ends. The CDR3 loop spans 20 amino acids. The CDR3 loop is CASSPNRPGALVSGANVLTF. For the CDR3, the DNA is TGTGCCAGCAGCCCAAACCGCCCCGGGGCTTTAGTCTCTGGGGCCAACGTCCTGACTTTC.

The rearrangement links TRBV7-8 to TRBJ2-3; D gene uncertain. CDR3 length: 12 residues. The V end was cut by 1 base, the J end by 6 bases, with 5 bases between. Germline V gene data show CDR1 as SGHVS and CDR2 as FQNEAQ. CDR3 sequence: CASSLDRDTQYF. CDR3 coding DNA: TGTGCCAGCAGCTTAGATCGGGATACGCAGTATTTT.

The chain links TRBV11-3 to TRBJ2-2; D possibly uses TRBD1 or TRBD2 (5 bases each). This CDR3 has 16 residues. Trimming shortened V by 1 base and J by 6 bases, and 15 bases separated the two germline ends. CDR1 and CDR2 (germline): SGHNT, YENEEA. The DNA of the CDR3 is TGTGCCAGCAGCTTAGGGGGGTGGTCTAATCCCGGGGAGCTGTTTTTT. Protein sequence: CASSLGGWSNPGELFF. Full variable domain (rest looked up from reference TRBV11-3 and TRBJ2-2): EAGVVQSPRYKIIEKKQPVAFWCNPISGHNTLYWYLQNLGQGPELLIRYENEEAVDDSQLPKDRFSAERLKGVDSTLKIQPAELGDSAVYLCASSLGGWSNPGELFFGEGSRLTVL.

The rearrangement joins TRBV27 to TRBJ1-5; no definite D call. V gave up 5 bases and J gave up 5 bases, with 7 bases separating them. The CDR3 extends over 12 amino acids. In germline, CDR1 is MNHEY, CDR2 SMNVEV (reference sequence). The CDR3 sequence is CASSKTDQPQHF. The CDR3 DNA is TGTGCCAGCAGTAAAACAGATCAGCCCCAGCATTTT.

The chain is built from TRBV2 and TRBJ1-5; unclear D gene. This CDR3 has 14 amino acids. Per germline, CDR1 SNHLY and CDR2 FYNNEI. Trimming removed 0 bases at V and 0 bases at J, with 3 bases between. Here the CDR3 DNA reads TGTGCCAGCAGTGAAGCGGATAGCAATCAGCCCCAGCATTTT. Protein product: CASSEADSNQPQHF.

The J gene is TRBJ2-1, the V gene TRBV7-2, with 12 bases lining up with TRBD2. Germline assignment: CDR1 SGHTA and CDR2 FQGNSA. The CDR3 consists of 15 residues. The V and J ends lost 1 base and 6 bases, in that order; junction bases with no gene match: 1. The CDR3 coding sequence is TGTGCCAGCAGCTTAGGACTAGCGGGAGTCAATGAGCAGTTCTTC. Its protein product is CASSLGLAGVNEQFF.

The rearrangement joins TRBV7-2 to TRBJ2-7; maybe TRBD2 (6 bases). The CDR3 contains 17 residues. Germline CDR1 is SGHTA and CDR2 is FQGNSA. V dropped 5 bases and J dropped 0 bases, with 20 bases sitting between them. This CDR3 is CASSPSGVSAYSYEQYF. CDR3 sequence (DNA): TGTGCCAGCAGCCCCTCGGGGGTTAGCGCATACTCCTACGAGCAGTACTTC.

V and J are TRBV25-1 and TRBJ2-1; D is possibly TRBD1 (7 bases). The ends were cut back, 2 bases at V and 6 bases at J, with 17 bases in the middle. Germline V gene lookup returns CDR1 MGHDK and CDR2 SYGVNS. This CDR3 comprises 16 residues. Here the CDR3 reads CASSERGRTIPNEQFF. In DNA, the CDR3 is TGTGCCAGCAGTGAAAGGGGGCGGACTATCCCCAATGAGCAGTTCTTC.

This clone has more than one count but fewer than ten. The rearrangement links TRBV5-1 to TRBJ2-5, with D hard to call. The CDR3 sequence is 16 residues long. V lost 4 bases and J 4 bases, leaving 20 bases between the germline ends. From germline, CDR1 is SGHRS and CDR2 YFSETQ. CDR3 sequence reads: CASSPWTGLLGETQYF. DNA of the CDR3: TGCGCCAGCAGCCCCTGGACGGGTTTACTGGGAGAGACCCAGTACTTC. Drawing the rest from reference TRBV5-1 and TRBJ2-5, the complete variable domain is KAGVTQTPRYLIKTRGQQVTLSCSPISGHRSVSWYQQTPGQGLQFLFEYFSETQRNKGNFPGRFSGRQFSNSRSEMNVSTLELGDSALYLCASSPWTGLLGETQYFGPGTRLLVL.

The chain is built from TRBV27 and TRBJ1-5; D gene unclear. The V end lost 1 base, the J end lost 0 bases, and 7 bases lay between the germline ends. This CDR3 has 15 amino acids. Per the germline V gene, CDR1 is MNHEY and CDR2 is SMNVEV (reference sequence). CDR3 nucleotide sequence: TGTGCCAGCAGTTTATGGGGAGATAGCAATCAGCCCCAGCATTTT. Encoded protein: CASSLWGDSNQPQHF.

V usage is TRBV11-3 and J usage is TRBJ2-3, with TRBD2 matching over 9 bases. V was pared by 6 bases and J by 2 bases, with 9 bases of the junction left unmatched. Germline CDR1 is SGHNT and CDR2 is YENEEA. CDR3 length equals 16 residues. In nucleotides, the CDR3 is TGTGCCAGCAGTAGCGGGGGACAGTCACTCACAGATACGCAGTATTTT. Translation: CASSSGGQSLTDTQYF. Variable domain in full (rest from reference TRBV11-3 and TRBJ2-3): EAGVVQSPRYKIIEKKQPVAFWCNPISGHNTLYWYLQNLGQGPELLIRYENEEAVDDSQLPKDRFSAERLKGVDSTLKIQPAELGDSAVYLCASSSGGQSLTDTQYFGPGTRLTVL.